This T cell receptor beta chain was identified in a study of long-term antiretroviral therapy in people with HIV. Study-wide background: The study's earliest collections predate the 2015 immediate-ART recommendation by about a decade.

Concerning this clone itself: Its antigen is unknown.

People in the study who had HIV all got their treatment in the United States. Held in samples before DNA extraction were about 0.85-10 million cryopreserved PBMC. Findings and caveats of the study: Information on adherence, resistance and therapy changes was unavailable.

Survey level was the resolution at which the v3.0 immunoSEQ assay ran. Using immunoSEQ multiplex PCR, the repertoire was profiled, and TCRdb retains in-frame clones only, with some absent. Counted here are 30,000 to 35,000 clones, 83% occurring once; the ten biggest clones make up 7.9%. The CDR3 runs to 15 residues. V lost 7 bases, J lost 2 bases, and 15 bases lay in between. In germline, CDR1 is MDHEN, CDR2 SYDVKM. This clonotype was obtained from a man between 18 and 35 years old with HIV. The chain couples TRBV28 to TRBJ1-5; weak D call: TRBD1 (6 bases). Material: unsorted PBMCs, obtained 0.4 years before starting antiretroviral therapy. This CDR3 is CASTPRGGGNQPQHF. The CDR3 bases are TGTGCCAGCACCCCCAGGGGCGGGGGCAATCAGCCCCAGCATTTT.